What follows are 21 T cell receptor beta chains derived from one specimen sequenced in a study of T cell changes during pregnancy in multiple sclerosis. Libraries were prepared by immunoSEQ multiplex PCR; TCRdb keeps only in-frame clonotypes and omits some of them. The sample lists 40,000 or so clones, 85% to 95% seen once, with roughly 0.38% in the top ten. Sequencing was performed on CD4+ T cells from peripheral blood mononuclear cells, taken after pregnancy. These receptors originate from a female donor in good health, enrolled as a control in a pregnancy study.

The chain links TRBV7-2 to TRBJ2-7, with D possibly being TRBD2 (5 bases). This CDR3 contains 15 residues. The V and J ends lost 3 bases and 2 bases respectively, with 14 bases between them. Germline V gene data show CDR1 as SGHTA and CDR2 as FQGNSA. CDR3 region: CASSFSGLGAYEQYF. CDR3 sequence (DNA): TGTGCCAGCAGCTTCTCCGGGTTGGGAGCCTACGAGCAGTACTTC.

The chain recombines TRBV30 with TRBJ1-2; 8 bases are shared with TRBD1. Per germline, CDR1 GTSNPN and CDR2 SVGIG (reference sequence). After removal of 0 bases from V and 4 bases from J, the junction contained 10 bases not matched to a gene. The CDR3 totals 16 residues. The CDR3 region has the DNA TGTGCCTGGAGTGTTAGCCAGGGGGCTAGTAGCTATGGCTACACCTTC. It specifies CAWSVSQGASSYGYTF.

The rearrangement links TRBV2 to TRBJ2-7; 13 bases match TRBD2. Germline assignment: CDR1 SNHLY and CDR2 FYNNEI. J gave up 7 bases and V 6 bases, and 9 bases lay outside the gene matches. The CDR3 is 15 residues long. DNA for the CDR3: TGTGCCAGCAGGACTAGCGGGGGGTCCGCCCGTGAGCAGTACTTC. Protein product: CASRTSGGSAREQYF.

This clone came up once. This chain links TRBV9 with TRBJ2-3, with TRBD2 identical over 14 bases. This CDR3 region has 16 residues. Losses at the gene ends were 4 bases for V and 8 bases for J; bases not matched to a gene: 9. Germline V CDR1 and CDR2: SGDLS, YYNGEE. In nucleotides, the CDR3 is TGTGCCAGCAGCCCGCGGGGACTAGCGGGGGTTGGTACGCAGTATTTT. It encodes CASSPRGLAGVGTQYF.

The chain has TRBV2 and TRBJ1-2; 7 bases are shared with TRBD1. The germline CDR1 and CDR2 sequences are SNHLY and FYNNEI. This CDR3 is built from 13 residues. Trimming removed 4 bases from V and 8 bases from J; junction bases left unmatched: 7. CDR3 nucleotide sequence: TGTGCCAGCAGTGTAGAGGGGGCGGGAGGCTACACCTTC. Its protein is CASSVEGAGGYTF.

The chain joins TRBV6-1 to TRBJ1-6, with TRBD1 identical over 7 bases. This CDR3 region has 14 residues. Germline trimming cut 7 bases from V and 7 bases from J; bases unmatched to any gene: 7. Per germline, CDR1 MNHNS and CDR2 SASEGT. This chain's CDR3 is CASTGDSKNSPLHF. The CDR3 nucleotides are TGTGCCAGCACCGGGGACAGCAAGAATTCACCCCTCCACTTT.

This clone occurred once. This chain joins TRBV19 and TRBJ1-2; 10 bases are shared with TRBD1. J gave up 0 bases and V 5 bases, and 9 bases lay outside the gene matches. CDR1 is LNHDA, CDR2 SQIVND, per germline (reference sequence). There are 17 residues in the CDR3. The CDR3 protein is CASSSTGQGPANYGYTF. CDR3 DNA: TGTGCCAGTAGTTCGACGGGACAGGGGCCAGCTAACTATGGCTACACCTTC.

This chain links TRBV6-5 with TRBJ1-2; tentative D call: TRBD1 (5 bases). Germline V gene data show CDR1 as MNHEY and CDR2 as SVGAGI. Between the trimmed V and J ends, which lost 2 bases and 1 base, there was a span of 8 bases. CDR3 size: 14 residues. CDR3 sequence: CASSYLGLNYGYTF. The CDR3, as DNA: TGTGCCAGCAGTTACCTGGGGCTTAACTATGGCTACACCTTC.

The chain joins TRBV19 to TRBJ2-2; TRBD1 aligns across 10 bases. The germline gives CDR1 LNHDA, CDR2 SQIVND (reference sequence). Trimming took 4 bases from V and 5 from J; bases not matched to a gene: 7. The CDR3 runs to 16 residues. For the CDR3, the DNA is TGTGCCAGTAGTAGACGGACAGGGGGTGGGACCGGGGAGCTGTTTTTT. It yields the protein CASSRRTGGGTGELFF.

The chain is built from TRBV7-2 and TRBJ2-3, with TRBD2 matching 7 bases. J gave up 0 bases and V 1 base, and 1 base lay outside the gene matches. The CDR3 length is 15 residues. Per germline, CDR1 SGHTA and CDR2 FQGNSA. In DNA, the CDR3 is TGTGCCAGCAGCTTAGTAGCGGGTAGCACAGATACGCAGTATTTT. Its protein is CASSLVAGSTDTQYF.

The V and J genes are TRBV7-8 and TRBJ1-5, with 11 positions matching TRBD1. The trim removed 1 base at V and 6 bases at J, leaving 2 bases unmatched. Germline assignment: CDR1 SGHVS and CDR2 FQNEAQ. The CDR3 spans 15 residues. DNA of the CDR3: TGTGCCAGCAGCTTAGGGGACAGGGGGTTTCAGCCCCAGCATTTT. This gives the protein CASSLGDRGFQPQHF.

This chain joins TRBV6-1 and TRBJ1-5; weak D call: TRBD1 (5 bases). In germline, CDR1 is MNHNS, CDR2 SASEGT. V was clipped by 0 bases and J by 1 base, with 7 bases between them. CDR3 size: 15 residues. CDR3 DNA: TGTGCCAGCAGTGAAGCCAGGGCGAGCAATCAGCCCCAGCATTTT. Protein product: CASSEARASNQPQHF.

This sequence joins TRBV7-9 and TRBJ2-2; 10 positions agree with TRBD1. Germline-derived CDR1 and CDR2 are SEHNR and FQNEAQ (reference sequence). V was pared by 6 bases and J by 3 bases, with 4 bases of the junction left unmatched. This CDR3 is built from 15 residues. CDR3 sequence reads: CASRRGQGDTGELFF. The CDR3 nucleotides read TGTGCCAGCAGGAGAGGACAGGGGGACACCGGGGAGCTGTTTTTT.

The rearrangement joins TRBV11-2 to TRBJ2-1, with unresolved D. CDR3 size: 15 residues. Per the germline V gene, CDR1 is SGHAT and CDR2 is FQNNGV. V lost 5 bases and J 0 bases, leaving 11 bases between the germline ends. CDR3 nucleotide sequence: TGTGCCAGCAGCCACGGGTCTAGCTCCTACAATGAGCAGTTCTTC. Amino acid sequence: CASSHGSSSYNEQFF.

The V and J genes are TRBV5-4 and TRBJ1-1; D might be TRBD1 (6 bases). The CDR3 runs 15 residues. The V end lost 0 bases, the J end lost 5 bases, and 14 bases lay between the germline ends. Germline-derived CDR1 and CDR2 are SGHNT and YYREEE (reference sequence). DNA of the CDR3: TGTGCCAGCAGCTTGGCCGGGGGGGGCGGAACTGAAGCTTTCTTT. As protein: CASSLAGGGGTEAFF. Filled out from reference TRBV5-4 and TRBJ1-1, the complete variable domain reads ETGVTQSPTHLIKTRGQQVTLRCSSQSGHNTVSWYQQALGQGPQFIFQYYREEENGRGNFPPRFSGLQFPNYSSELNVNALELDDSALYLCASSLAGGGGTEAFFGQGTRLTVV.

The genes are TRBV10-3 and TRBJ2-7; 13 bases fit TRBD2. Looked up from germline, CDR1 is ENHRY and CDR2 is SYGVKD. This CDR3 has 15 residues. Trimming cost V 3 bases and J 2 bases; bases outside gene matches: 1. The CDR3, as DNA: TGTGCCATCAGTGAAGGACTAGCGGGAGCCTACGAGCAGTACTTC. This encodes CAISEGLAGAYEQYF.

The genes are TRBV5-1 and TRBJ2-2; TRBD2 agrees at 11 bases. The CDR3 covers 15 residues. In germline, CDR1 is SGHRS, CDR2 YFSETQ. V was pared by 7 bases and J by 2 bases, with 4 bases of the junction left unmatched. The CDR3: CASRGTSGNTGELFF. The CDR3 bases are TGCGCCAGCCGAGGGACTAGCGGTAACACCGGGGAGCTGTTTTTT.

This clone has a single count. The chain has TRBV9 and TRBJ1-2; 7 bases line up with TRBD1. This CDR3 spans 18 amino acids. The junction had 11 bases not matched to a gene; V was cut back by 0 bases and J by 0 bases. From germline, CDR1 is SGDLS and CDR2 YYNGEE. Written as DNA, the CDR3 is TGTGCCAGCAGCGTAGGAGTAAGCGGGCAGGGGGCTAACTATGGCTACACCTTC. It specifies CASSVGVSGQGANYGYTF. Drawing the rest from reference TRBV9 and TRBJ1-2, the complete variable domain is DSGVTQTPKHLITATGQRVTLRCSPRSGDLSVYWYQQSLDQGLQFLIQYYNGEERAKGNILERFSAQQFPDLHSELNLSSLELGDSALYFCASSVGVSGQGANYGYTFGSGTRLTVV.

V and J are TRBV18 and TRBJ1-3, with 7 bases lining up with TRBD1. Trimming removed 3 bases from V and 4 bases from J; junction bases left unmatched: 9. CDR1 and CDR2 from the germline V gene are KGHSH and LQKENI. The CDR3 loop spans 16 amino acids. CDR3 sequence reads: CASSPGQQSNGNTIYF. The CDR3 coding sequence is TGTGCCAGCTCACCGGGACAGCAGAGCAACGGAAACACCATATATTTT.

The chain carries TRBV19 and TRBJ2-7; 10 bases are a match to TRBD2. V gave up 3 bases and J gave up 5 bases; unmatched junction bases: 10. Germline V CDR1 and CDR2: LNHDA, SQIVND (reference sequence). The CDR3 is 16 residues long. The DNA for the CDR3 is TGTGCCAGTAGTATTTATAGCGGGGGGATTCAGGACGAGCAGTACTTC. Encoded protein: CASSIYSGGIQDEQYF.

In this sample, this clone turned up a few times. V and J are TRBV2 and TRBJ1-4, with D uncertain. Germline V gene data show CDR1 as SNHLY and CDR2 as FYNNEI. CDR3 length: 14 residues. Trimming took off 2 bases at V and 7 bases at J, with 11 bases between the two ends. CDR3 residues: CASSESRGSEKLFF. DNA of the CDR3: TGTGCCAGCAGTGAATCTCGAGGGAGTGAAAAACTGTTTTTT.